Below are 24 T cell receptor beta chains sequenced from a single sample in a study of beta chain features in type 1 diabetes. Of the isolated RNA, all was reverse transcribed, and so the sequenced material was expressed TCRB transcripts. Profiling relied on immunoSEQ multiplex PCR, and the TCRdb table lists in-frame clones only, not all of them. The sample has around 350,000 clones, about 12% seen once; the top ten hold 0.017%. What was sequenced was naive CD4+ T cells from blood. These receptors all come from a man younger than 35 in good health.

A few counts support this clone. The chain uses TRBV7-9 and TRBJ1-5; D is undetermined. Germline-derived CDR1 and CDR2 are SEHNR and FQNEAQ (reference sequence). CDR3 length: 13 amino acids. Between the trimmed V and J ends, which lost 3 bases and 6 bases, there was a span of 9 bases. The CDR3 sequence: CASSFEVGQPQHF. DNA of the CDR3: TGTGCCAGCAGCTTTGAGGTCGGTCAGCCCCAGCATTTT.

The chain uses TRBV5-4 and TRBJ1-1; possible D gene TRBD1, 5 bases. This CDR3 comprises 13 residues. Trimming stripped 5 bases from V and 0 bases from J, with 8 bases between. Germline CDR1 is SGHNT and CDR2 is YYREEE (reference sequence). The CDR3 sequence: CASRRGMNTEAFF. In nucleotides, the CDR3 is TGTGCCAGCAGGCGGGGGATGAACACTGAAGCTTTCTTT.

The rearrangement uses TRBV29-1 and TRBJ2-1, with D maybe TRBD2 (6 bases). The germline V and J ends were trimmed by 3 bases and 9 bases, with 9 bases remaining between them. CDR1 SQVTM and CDR2 ANQGSEA come from the germline V gene. This CDR3 contains 11 residues. This CDR3 is CSVDRGTEQFF. The CDR3 nucleotides read TGCAGCGTTGACCGGGGGACTGAGCAGTTCTTC.

This clone was observed a few times. The chain joins TRBV27 to TRBJ2-5, with TRBD1 matching over 7 bases. This CDR3 comprises 15 residues. The germline V gene has CDR1 MNHEY and CDR2 SMNVEV (reference sequence). Germline trimming cut 4 bases from V and 4 bases from J; bases unmatched to any gene: 9. Here the CDR3 reads CASSSRQGGIETQYF. The CDR3 DNA is TGTGCCAGCAGTTCCCGACAGGGTGGTATAGAGACCCAGTACTTC.

Only a few counts were recorded for this clone. The chain joins TRBV4-1 to TRBJ2-3; 7 nucleotides align to TRBD1. Germline values: CDR1 MGHRA, CDR2 YSYEKL. Trimming cost V 3 bases and J 3 bases; bases outside gene matches: 18. The CDR3 sequence is 19 residues long. In DNA, the CDR3 is TGCGCCAGCAGCCAGAGTCGTTTCCGGGACAGAGAAAAGACAGATACGCAGTATTTT. Translating it yields CASSQSRFRDREKTDTQYF.

This sequence joins TRBV28 and TRBJ2-1; TRBD1 matches 10 bases. Trimming at V came to 8 bases and at J to 6 bases, leaving 7 bases not matched to a gene. Germline V gene data show CDR1 as MDHEN and CDR2 as SYDVKM. The CDR3 is 14 residues long. CDR3 in DNA: TGTGCCAGCCGCCGGGACAGGGGAATCAATGAGCAGTTCTTC. It specifies CASRRDRGINEQFF.

This clone was seen a few times. The chain employs TRBV7-2 and TRBJ2-4, with unresolved D. V lost 5 bases and J lost 0, with 8 bases in between. Germline assignment: CDR1 SGHTA and CDR2 FQGNSA. The CDR3 extends over 14 amino acids. CDR3 sequence (DNA): TGTGCCAGCAGCCGTCTTCTAGCCAAAAACATTCAGTACTTC. This gives the protein CASSRLLAKNIQYF.

This clone was recorded a few times. The chain links TRBV30 to TRBJ1-5; 8 bases are a match to TRBD1. V lost 3 bases, J lost 5 bases, and 9 bases stayed unmatched. This CDR3 is built from 15 residues. Germline values: CDR1 GTSNPN, CDR2 SVGIG (reference sequence). The CDR3 DNA follows: TGTGCCTGGAGCACCGGGACAGGATCCGATCAGCCCCAGCATTTT. Translating it yields CAWSTGTGSDQPQHF.

The chain combines TRBV7-2 with TRBJ2-5, with TRBD1 matching over 12 bases. In germline, CDR1 is SGHTA, CDR2 FQGNSA. The CDR3 is 19 residues long. V gave up 4 bases and J gave up 4 bases; unmatched junction bases: 16. The CDR3 DNA reads TGTGCCAGCAGCTCGGGACAGGGGGCGCTCCGCTTTCCCAGAGAGACCCAGTACTTC. Protein product: CASSSGQGALRFPRETQYF.

This clone was recorded at least ten times. The chain uses TRBV7-9 and TRBJ1-1; 8 bases match TRBD1. The V gene's germline CDR1 is SEHNR and CDR2 FQNEAQ (reference sequence). This CDR3 is built from 13 residues. The J segment lost 8 bases and the V segment lost 5 bases, leaving 7 bases of the junction unmatched. CDR3 region: CASSAGQGTEAFF. Written as DNA, the CDR3 is TGTGCCAGCAGCGCCGGACAGGGAACCGAAGCTTTCTTT.

This clone turned up a few times. The CDR3 protein is CASSLDSGREETQYF. In DNA, the CDR3 is TGTGCCAGCAGCTTAGACAGCGGGAGGGAGGAGACCCAGTACTTC. The rearrangement joins TRBV7-2 to TRBJ2-5; 10 nucleotides agree with TRBD2. V lost 1 base, J lost 5 bases, and 4 bases stayed unmatched. The CDR3 has 15 residues. Per the germline V gene, CDR1 is SGHTA and CDR2 is FQGNSA. Based on the CDR3 plus reference TRBV7-2 and TRBJ2-5, the full variable domain is GAGVSQSPSNKVTEKGKDVELRCDPISGHTALYWYRQSLGQGLEFLIYFQGNSAPDKSGLPSDRFSAERTGGSVSTLTIQRTQQEDSAVYLCASSLDSGREETQYFGPGTRLLVL.

This chain connects TRBV5-4 to TRBJ2-7; a weak D match, TRBD2 (5 bases). V dropped 6 bases and J dropped 2 bases, with 15 bases sitting between them. Germline loops: CDR1 SGHNT, CDR2 YYREEE (reference sequence). The CDR3 runs to 14 residues. CDR3 DNA: TGTGCCAGCACTTTGCCCGGGGTACCCTACGAGCAGTACTTC. Its translation: CASTLPGVPYEQYF.

This clone was seen only a few times. This chain uses TRBV28 with TRBJ2-6; 7 nucleotides match TRBD2. The ends lost 2 bases at V and 2 bases at J; junction bases unmatched: 0. Germline loops: CDR1 MDHEN, CDR2 SYDVKM. The CDR3 has 15 residues. In DNA, the CDR3 is TGTGCCAGCAGTTTAGGGAGGGCTGGGGCCAACGTCCTGACTTTC. Protein sequence: CASSLGRAGANVLTF.

This clone has more than one count but fewer than ten. This chain joins TRBV18 and TRBJ2-3; D not certain. Trimming took off 1 base at V and 1 base at J, with 9 bases between the two ends. Germline assignment: CDR1 KGHSH and CDR2 LQKENI. The CDR3 spans 15 residues. The CDR3 loop reads CASSPRASRTDTQYF. CDR3 nucleotides: TGTGCCAGCTCACCACGGGCCTCTCGCACAGATACGCAGTATTTT.

This sequence joins TRBV19 and TRBJ2-5, with D perhaps TRBD2 (5 bases). The germline V and J ends were trimmed by 2 bases and 1 base, with 8 bases remaining between them. Germline lookup yields CDR1 LNHDA and CDR2 SQIVND (reference sequence). CDR3 length equals 14 residues. The DNA of the CDR3 is TGTGCCAGTAGTATATCGAGGGTCCAAGAGACCCAGTACTTC. This translates into CASSISRVQETQYF.

This clone came up a few times. The rearrangement links TRBV7-2 to TRBJ2-3; the D gene is possibly TRBD1 (5 bases). The CDR3 spans 18 residues. Trimming shortened V by 4 bases and J by 1 base, and 21 bases separated the two germline ends. Germline V lookup: CDR1 SGHTA, CDR2 FQGNSA. CDR3 sequence reads: CASSSSRGRVMGTDTQYF. Here the CDR3 DNA reads TGTGCCAGCAGCTCCTCCCGCGGCAGGGTGATGGGCACAGATACGCAGTATTTT.

The chain employs TRBV12-5 and TRBJ1-5, with TRBD1 identical over 9 bases. This CDR3 is built from 12 residues. CDR1 and CDR2 (germline): LGHNT, FRNRAP. The trim removed 9 bases at V and 5 bases at J, leaving 2 bases unmatched. The CDR3 nucleotides are TGTGCTAGCAGACAGGGGGATCAGCCCCAGCATTTT. Translated, it gives CASRQGDQPQHF.

J is TRBJ2-7 and V is TRBV28; 12 bases agree with TRBD2. J lost 3 bases, V lost 5 bases, and 5 bases had no gene match. The CDR3 is 15 amino acids. CDR1 is MDHEN, CDR2 SYDVKM, per germline. The CDR3 bases are TGTGCCAGCAGTCCAATGACTAGCGGGAGCTACGAGCAGTACTTC. It codes for CASSPMTSGSYEQYF.

This clone has just a few counts. The chain links TRBV5-6 to TRBJ2-1, with 7 bases matching TRBD1. The CDR3 loop spans 15 amino acids. Trimming removed 3 bases from V and 8 bases from J; junction bases left unmatched: 11. CDR1 is SGHDT and CDR2 is YYEEEE in the germline V gene. This CDR3 is CASSWDTQQGYEQFF. The CDR3 region has the DNA TGTGCCAGCAGCTGGGACACACAACAGGGGTATGAGCAGTTCTTC. Complete variable domain (other parts from reference TRBV5-6 and TRBJ2-1): DAGVTQSPTHLIKTRGQQVTLRCSPKSGHDTVSWYQQALGQGPQFIFQYYEEEERQRGNFPDRFSGHQFPNYSSELNVNALLLGDSALYLCASSWDTQQGYEQFFGPGTRLTVL.

This clone was counted between two and nine times. This rearrangement joins TRBV30 to TRBJ1-5; D possibly corresponds to TRBD1 (5 bases). This CDR3 region has 13 residues. V was pared by 4 bases and J by 5 bases, with 12 bases between. Germline CDR1 is GTSNPN and CDR2 is SVGIG (reference sequence). CDR3 in DNA: TGTGCCTGGACCCAGGGCAGGCATCAGCCCCAGCATTTT. It translates to CAWTQGRHQPQHF.

The chain combines TRBV27 with TRBJ2-1, with D tentatively TRBD1 (6 bases). Germline values: CDR1 MNHEY, CDR2 SMNVEV (reference sequence). Trimming took 5 bases from V and 9 from J, leaving 17 bases between them. This CDR3 contains 14 residues. The CDR3 sequence: CASSTPGHQFEQFF. The CDR3 DNA reads TGTGCCAGCAGTACGCCGGGACACCAGTTTGAGCAGTTCTTC.

The chain recombines TRBV7-2 with TRBJ1-2; no clear D. The V gene's germline CDR1 is SGHTA and CDR2 FQGNSA. The length of the CDR3 is 13 residues. V was clipped by 0 bases and J by 8 bases, with 10 bases between them. The CDR3 sequence: CASSLAREWGYTF. Here the CDR3 DNA reads TGTGCCAGCAGCTTAGCCCGGGAGTGGGGCTACACCTTC. Full variable domain (outside the CDR3, taken from reference TRBV7-2 and TRBJ1-2): GAGVSQSPSNKVTEKGKDVELRCDPISGHTALYWYRQSLGQGLEFLIYFQGNSAPDKSGLPSDRFSAERTGGSVSTLTIQRTQQEDSAVYLCASSLAREWGYTFGSGTRLTVV.

This clone was recorded a few times. The rearrangement links TRBV27 to TRBJ2-3; perhaps TRBD1 as D (6 bases). CDR1 is MNHEY, CDR2 SMNVEV, per germline (reference sequence). V lost 6 bases to trimming and J lost 7 bases, with 14 bases between them. This CDR3 is built from 13 residues. This chain's CDR3 is CASRRSDRNTQYF. The CDR3, as DNA: TGTGCCAGCAGACGCTCCGACAGGAATACGCAGTATTTT.

The gene calls are TRBV11-1 and TRBJ1-1, with D possibly matching TRBD1 (5 bases). The germline V gene has CDR1 SGHAT and CDR2 FQDESV (reference sequence). The CDR3 is made up of 13 amino acids. The V end lost 5 bases, the J end lost 2 bases, and 9 bases lay between the germline ends. Here the CDR3 reads CASSRQLNTEAFF. For the CDR3, the DNA is TGTGCCAGCAGCCGACAGCTAAACACTGAAGCTTTCTTT. Combining the CDR3 with reference TRBV11-1 and TRBJ1-1 gives the whole variable domain EAEVAQSPRYKITEKSQAVAFWCDPISGHATLYWYRQILGQGPELLVQFQDESVVDDSQLPKDRFSAERLKGVDSTLKIQPAELGDSAMYLCASSRQLNTEAFFGQGTRLTVV.